Presented here are 13 T cell receptor beta chains from one specimen sequenced in a study of cytomegalovirus exposure and HLA in healthy donors. PCR employed 60 Vbeta and 13 Jbeta primers. The table came from immunoSEQ multiplex PCR; TCRdb's copy has only in-frame clones and leaves some out. The sample yields some 250,000 clones, 82% seen once. Material for sequencing was PBMCs. The receptors derive from a woman in her forties in good health and CMV-seropositive.

The chain carries TRBV19 and TRBJ1-6, with D tentatively TRBD1 (6 bases). The V gene lost 5 bases and the J gene lost 0 bases, with 11 bases spanning the gap. The CDR3 is made up of 16 amino acids. Germline values: CDR1 LNHDA, CDR2 SQIVND (reference sequence). CDR3: CASSVHRVSYNSPLHF. The CDR3 bases are TGTGCCAGTAGTGTACACAGGGTCTCCTATAATTCACCCCTCCACTTT.

The chain couples TRBV19 to TRBJ1-5; perhaps TRBD1 as D (5 bases). The CDR3 covers 15 residues. From germline, CDR1 is LNHDA and CDR2 SQIVND (reference sequence). Trimming removed 8 bases from V and 0 bases from J, with 14 bases in between. CDR3 in amino acids: CASSWGGNSNQPQHF. CDR3 DNA sequence: TGTGCCAGTTCATGGGGGGGTAATAGCAATCAGCCCCAGCATTTT.

The rearrangement joins TRBV10-1 to TRBJ2-7; 8 nucleotides line up with TRBD1. The CDR3 has 11 amino acids. Germline CDR1 reads WNHNN; CDR2 reads SYGVQD (reference sequence). The V segment lost 8 bases and the J segment 3 bases; nucleotides outside the gene matches: 0. As DNA, the CDR3 is TGCGCCAGCGGGACAGGCTACGAGCAGTACTTC. Translating gives CASGTGYEQYF.

This clone was recorded a few times. The chain has TRBV9 and TRBJ1-1; TRBD1 matches at 8 bases. Germline V lookup: CDR1 SGDLS, CDR2 YYNGEE. The CDR3 contains 17 residues. The ends lost 3 bases at V and 5 bases at J; junction bases unmatched: 15. The DNA for the CDR3 is TGTGCCAGCAGCGCCAAGACAAAGCAGGGGGCAGAAACTGAAGCTTTCTTT. This translates into CASSAKTKQGAETEAFF.

The chain has TRBV15 and TRBJ2-7; 8 nucleotides match TRBD1. Germline-derived CDR1 and CDR2 are LNHNV and YYDKDF (reference sequence). Unmatched junction bases numbered 7, after V lost 1 base and J lost 2 bases. This CDR3 spans 16 amino acids. The CDR3 region is CATSRGIDRGAYEQYF. The CDR3 DNA reads as TGTGCCACCAGCAGAGGAATCGACAGGGGCGCCTACGAGCAGTACTTC.

This chain links TRBV5-6 with TRBJ2-7, with 9 nucleotides matching TRBD2. The V gene's germline CDR1 is SGHDT and CDR2 YYEEEE. The CDR3 extends over 13 amino acids. J lost 12 bases, V lost 4 bases, and 11 bases had no gene match. Here the CDR3 reads CASSGPLAGPLYF. DNA for the CDR3: TGTGCCAGCAGCGGCCCTCTAGCGGGGCCCCTGTACTTC.

V gene TRBV11-3 combines with J gene TRBJ1-3; D is unclear. The CDR3 has 15 amino acids. Looked up from germline, CDR1 is SGHNT and CDR2 is YENEEA. Trimming stripped 5 bases from V and 6 bases from J, with 17 bases between. CDR3 loop: CASSPSSGLPNTIYF. The DNA for the CDR3 is TGTGCCAGCAGCCCGAGTTCGGGTTTGCCAAACACCATATATTTT.

The gene calls are TRBV2 and TRBJ1-1; D gene unclear. Germline V gene data show CDR1 as SNHLY and CDR2 as FYNNEI. Trimming took off 5 bases at V and 6 bases at J, with 10 bases between the two ends. CDR3 length equals 12 residues. CDR3 loop: CASSYMGPEAFF. The DNA for the CDR3 is TGTGCCAGCAGTTATATGGGCCCTGAAGCTTTCTTT.

The chain combines TRBV28 with TRBJ2-1, with D maybe TRBD1 (6 bases). The germline CDR1 and CDR2 sequences are MDHEN and SYDVKM. The CDR3 contains 13 residues. In nucleotides, the CDR3 is TGTGGGGCGAGGCAGGGGAGTTTCAATGAGCAGTTCTTC. Encoded protein: CGARQGSFNEQFF.

The chain couples TRBV19 to TRBJ1-1; D gene uncertain. The CDR3 is made up of 14 amino acids. V was clipped by 1 base and J by 4 bases, with 10 bases between them. The germline gives CDR1 LNHDA, CDR2 SQIVND (reference sequence). CDR3 bases: TGTGCCAGTAGTATAGTCAGTCGCGGCACTGAAGCTTTCTTT. Translating gives CASSIVSRGTEAFF.

V and J are TRBV13 and TRBJ2-7, with D possibly being TRBD1 (6 bases). Trimming pared 4 bases from V and 3 bases from J, leaving 13 bases between. This CDR3 has 14 amino acids. Germline V CDR1 and CDR2: PRHDT, FYEKMQ (reference sequence). CDR3 sequence (DNA): TGTGCCAGCAGCTCACAGGGTGGGGGCTACGAGCAGTACTTC. Protein: CASSSQGGGYEQYF.

The chain has TRBV2 and TRBJ1-2; weak D call: TRBD1 (5 bases). The CDR3 has 14 residues. CDR1 is SNHLY, CDR2 FYNNEI, per germline. The V gene lost 1 base and the J gene lost 5 bases, with 11 bases spanning the gap. CDR3 DNA sequence: TGTGCCAGCAGTGAAGGGAGGGGCGAGTATGGCTACACCTTC. It yields the protein CASSEGRGEYGYTF. The variable domain in full, completed from reference TRBV2 and TRBJ1-2, reads EPEVTQTPSHQVTQMGQEVILRCVPISNHLYFYWYRQILGQKVEFLVSFYNNEISEKSEIFDDQFSVERPDGSNFTLKIRSTKLEDSAMYFCASSEGRGEYGYTFGSGTRLTVV.

This clone has only one observation. The V call is TRBV18, the J call TRBJ2-7, with TRBD1 matching over 9 bases. CDR3 length: 14 residues. From germline, CDR1 is KGHSH and CDR2 LQKENI. V was clipped by 3 bases and J by 2 bases; unmatched bases: 2. This chain's CDR3 is CASSPRQGAYEQYF. The CDR3 DNA reads TGTGCCAGCTCACCGCGACAGGGGGCCTACGAGCAGTACTTC.